Listed below are T cell receptor beta chains from one sample, sequenced in a study of cytomegalovirus exposure and HLA in healthy donors. Generated by immunoSEQ multiplex PCR, the TCRdb table keeps only in-frame clones and is missing some. The data show about 83,000 clones, 95% to 97% seen once. Sequencing input: PBMCs. These receptors originate from a woman between 18 and 29 years old in good health and CMV-seronegative. The CDR3 runs from the conserved cysteine through the conserved F or W.

j_gene: TRBJ2-7
len: 16
v_gene: TRBV7-9
CDR3aa: CASSLHPQGSSYEQYF

j_gene: TRBJ1-1
len: 13
v_gene: TRBV5-1
CDR3aa: CASKFKGDTEAFF

j_gene: TRBJ2-7
len: 15
v_gene: TRBV29-1
CDR3aa: CSVEAGRGRPGGQYF

j_gene: TRBJ2-7
len: 12
v_gene: TRBV6-1
CDR3aa: CASSTLYYEQYF

j_gene: TRBJ2-1
len: 17
v_gene: TRBV9
CDR3aa: CASSVSSSGGSYNEQFF

j_gene: TRBJ2-5
len: 14
v_gene: TRBV5-4
CDR3aa: CASSPGQDQETQYF

j_gene: TRBJ2-1
len: 20
v_gene: TRBV13
CDR3aa: CASSPPPGLAGGPPNNEQFF

j_gene: TRBJ1-6
len: 14
v_gene: TRBV30
CDR3aa: CAWTRSTYNSPLHF

j_gene: TRBJ1-5
len: 14
v_gene: TRBV5-1
CDR3aa: CASSQGTGVQPQHF

j_gene: TRBJ2-3
len: 13
v_gene: TRBV11-3
CDR3aa: CASSLVVGDTQYF

j_gene: TRBJ2-5
len: 14
v_gene: TRBV5-1
CDR3aa: CASSGRAEEETQYF

j_gene: TRBJ1-2
len: 16
v_gene: TRBV27
CDR3aa: CASRPQDRVGNYGYTF

j_gene: TRBJ1-2
len: 16
v_gene: TRBV4-1
CDR3aa: CASSQDTGTGGYGYTF

j_gene: TRBJ2-6
len: 16
v_gene: TRBV27
CDR3aa: CASSLSGATGANVLTF

j_gene: TRBJ2-7
len: 15
v_gene: TRBV5-1
CDR3aa: CASSFPGQGTHEQYF

j_gene: TRBJ1-2
len: 15
v_gene: TRBV28
CDR3aa: CASRPTGQGRYGYTF